The 20 T cell receptor beta chains given below trace back to one sample, sequenced in a study of OX40 agonist ivuxolimab in advanced cancers. Only in-frame clones appear in the TCRdb table, and some are missing; sequencing was by immunoSEQ multiplex PCR. This table holds around 92,000 clones, roughly 95% found once. Source: CD4+ or CD8+ T cells sorted from blood, taken in a trial of the OX40 agonist ivuxolimab. The receptors come from an adult with an advanced solid tumor such as melanoma, head and neck, liver or kidney cancer.

This chain links TRBV6-1 with TRBJ2-7; D gene ambiguous. Germline V gene lookup returns CDR1 MNHNS and CDR2 SASEGT. V was cut by 10 bases and J by 5 bases, with 9 bases left in between. This CDR3 spans 10 amino acids. The CDR3 sequence: CANNWDEQYF. The CDR3 DNA is TGTGCCAACAATTGGGACGAGCAGTACTTC.

The chain uses TRBV5-8 and TRBJ2-7; D assignment may be TRBD1 or TRBD2 (6 bases each). CDR1 and CDR2 from the germline V gene are SGHTS and YDEGEE. The germline V and J ends were trimmed by 4 bases and 4 bases, with 15 bases remaining between them. The CDR3 loop spans 14 amino acids. The DNA for the CDR3 is TGTGCCAGCAGCATGGGGGGCCGGCGATACGAGCAGTACTTC. Translated: CASSMGGRRYEQYF.

CDR3 DNA: TGCGCCAGCAGTGCAGGGGGCACAGATACGCAGTATTTT. Translation: CASSAGGTDTQYF. The J gene is TRBJ2-3, the V gene TRBV10-1; D might be TRBD1 (6 bases). The V gene lost 4 bases and the J gene lost 1 base, with 6 bases spanning the gap. This CDR3 spans 13 amino acids. Per germline, CDR1 WNHNN and CDR2 SYGVQD (reference sequence).

V and J are TRBV29-1 and TRBJ1-5, with TRBD1 identical over 8 bases. There are 12 residues in the CDR3. Trimming cost V 8 bases and J 3 bases; bases outside gene matches: 3. The V gene's germline CDR1 is SQVTM and CDR2 ANQGSEA. The CDR3 region has the DNA TGCAGCTGTCAGGGGGCCAATCAGCCCCAGCATTTT. Its protein is CSCQGANQPQHF.

The genes are TRBV19 and TRBJ1-2, with TRBD1 identical over 7 bases. The CDR3 is 15 residues long. CDR1 LNHDA and CDR2 SQIVND come from the germline V gene (reference sequence). The J segment lost 3 bases and the V segment lost 4 bases, leaving 8 bases of the junction unmatched. The DNA of the CDR3 is TGTGCCAGTAGTAACTTAAACAGGGGACACTATGGCTACACCTTC. It codes for CASSNLNRGHYGYTF.

The chain is built from TRBV7-7 and TRBJ1-3; D is uncertain. The CDR3 length is 13 residues. V lost 1 base and J lost 4, with 5 bases in between. CDR1 is SSHAT, CDR2 FNYEAQ, per germline (reference sequence). The CDR3 DNA reads as TGTGCCAGCAGCTTAGACAGCGGAAACACCATATATTTT. It specifies CASSLDSGNTIYF.

V gene TRBV4-3 combines with J gene TRBJ1-6; 9 positions match TRBD1. CDR1 and CDR2 from the germline V gene are LGHNA and YSLEER. The CDR3 is 16 residues long. Unmatched junction bases numbered 2, after V lost 1 base and J lost 4 bases. As DNA, the CDR3 is TGCGCCAGCAGCCAAGCAGGGACAGGGTATAATTCACCCCTCCACTTT. It translates to CASSQAGTGYNSPLHF.

The V gene is TRBV7-2, the J gene TRBJ1-4; 9 nucleotides match TRBD1. CDR3 length equals 14 residues. The V segment lost 0 bases and the J segment 11 bases; nucleotides outside the gene matches: 4. Germline V gene sequence: CDR1 SGHTA, CDR2 FQGNSA. CDR3 in amino acids: CASSLAGQGGKLFF. The CDR3 region has the DNA TGTGCCAGCAGCTTAGCGGGACAGGGAGGGAAACTGTTTTTT.

The chain links TRBV5-8 to TRBJ2-1; D uncertain. The V end lost 1 base, the J end lost 0 bases, and 8 bases lay between the germline ends. This CDR3 has 15 residues. The germline V gene has CDR1 SGHTS and CDR2 YDEGEE. CDR3 DNA: TGTGCCAGCAGCTTGTACAGTATCTCCTACAATGAGCAGTTCTTC. Its translation is CASSLYSISYNEQFF.

The genes are TRBV4-1 and TRBJ1-5; the match to TRBD1 covers 8 bases. V lost 6 bases to trimming and J lost 5 bases; unmatched junction nucleotides: 9. The germline gives CDR1 MGHRA, CDR2 YSYEKL. The CDR3 is 15 residues long. As DNA, the CDR3 is TGCGCCAGCAGACGCAGACAGGGGCGGGATCAGCCCCAGCATTTT. It is translated as CASRRRQGRDQPQHF.

The chain recombines TRBV2 with TRBJ2-1, with 11 positions matching TRBD2. This CDR3 is built from 17 residues. V dropped 4 bases and J dropped 3; count of bases not matched to a gene: 8. CDR1 is SNHLY and CDR2 is FYNNEI in the germline V gene. CDR3 nucleotide sequence: TGTGCCAGCAGTGGGACTAGCGGGTATCCACGCTACAATGAGCAGTTCTTC. This gives the protein CASSGTSGYPRYNEQFF.

The rearrangement uses TRBV15 and TRBJ2-7; 8 nucleotides align to TRBD2. The V gene end was trimmed by 0 bases and the J gene end by 12 bases; junction bases not matched to a gene: 7. The CDR3 is made up of 13 amino acids. Looked up from germline, CDR1 is LNHNV and CDR2 is YYDKDF (reference sequence). In DNA form, the CDR3 reads TGTGCCACCAGCAGAGATCTAGCGGGCCCCCGGTACTTC. Amino acid sequence: CATSRDLAGPRYF.

The V gene is TRBV30, the J gene TRBJ2-2; D unclear. Germline V gives CDR1 GTSNPN, CDR2 SVGIG (reference sequence). With 3 bases removed from V and 5 bases from J, the gap between germline ends came to 4 bases. This CDR3 region has 11 residues. The CDR3 spells CAWSWTGELFF. CDR3 in DNA: TGTGCCTGGAGCTGGACCGGGGAGCTGTTTTTT. Full variable domain (remainder filled in from reference TRBV30 and TRBJ2-2): SQTIHQWPATLVQPVGSPLSLECTVEGTSNPNLYWYRQAAGRGLQLLFYSVGIGQISSEVPQNLSASRPQDRQFILSSKKLLLSDSGFYLCAWSWTGELFFGEGSRLTVL.

The chain couples TRBV6-5 to TRBJ2-3; D may be TRBD1 or TRBD2 (6 bases each). The germline V gene encodes CDR1 MNHEY and CDR2 SVGAGI. The V end lost 8 bases, the J end lost 4 bases, and 16 bases lay between the germline ends. The CDR3 has 14 residues. The CDR3 nucleotides read TGTGCCAGCGGGGGGCGGGGACCTCCAGATACGCAGTATTTT. The encoded protein is CASGGRGPPDTQYF.

This clone was found once. The J gene is TRBJ1-5, the V gene TRBV2; 7 bases are a match to TRBD1. Germline CDR1 and CDR2: SNHLY and FYNNEI. The CDR3 runs 14 residues. V was pared by 6 bases and J by 0 bases, with 2 bases of the junction left unmatched. The CDR3 protein is CASRTGISNQPQHF. The CDR3, as DNA: TGTGCCAGCAGGACAGGGATTAGCAATCAGCCCCAGCATTTT.

This sequence joins TRBV6-5 and TRBJ1-2; maybe TRBD1 (5 bases). Germline V gene lookup returns CDR1 MNHEY and CDR2 SVGAGI. V was pared by 7 bases and J by 4 bases, with 16 bases between. This CDR3 spans 14 amino acids. The CDR3 DNA sequence: TGTGCCAGCACTGACAGTCTTTCTCTCTATGGCTACACCTTC. It yields the protein CASTDSLSLYGYTF.

V and J are TRBV5-1 and TRBJ2-7; no clear D gene. Germline CDR1 SGHRS, CDR2 YFSETQ. The CDR3 has 13 amino acids. Trimming pared 0 bases from V and 7 bases from J, leaving 11 bases between. DNA for the CDR3: TGCGCCAGCAGCTTGGCACTCTATGGGGAGCAGTACTTC. It is translated as CASSLALYGEQYF.

The chain joins TRBV5-4 to TRBJ1-1; D unresolved. Trimming shortened V by 4 bases and J by 1 base, and 8 bases separated the two germline ends. Germline-derived CDR1 and CDR2 are SGHNT and YYREEE (reference sequence). The CDR3 totals 13 residues. The CDR3 sequence is CASSLNPNTEAFF. The CDR3 DNA follows: TGTGCCAGCAGCCTGAACCCGAACACTGAAGCTTTCTTT.

In this sample, this clone turned up once. The chain employs TRBV5-1 and TRBJ2-3; 10 bases match TRBD1. Germline CDR1 SGHRS, CDR2 YFSETQ. With 2 bases clipped from V and 1 base from J, the junction kept 4 bases outside the gene matches. This CDR3 is built from 16 residues. Here the CDR3 DNA reads TGCGCCAGCAGCTTAGGGACAGGGGCCGGCACAGATACGCAGTATTTT. Translating gives CASSLGTGAGTDTQYF.

The V gene is TRBV28, the J gene TRBJ1-4; 12 nucleotides agree with TRBD1. This CDR3 is built from 14 residues. Trimming removed 5 bases from V and 6 bases from J; junction bases left unmatched: 1. The germline V gene encodes CDR1 MDHEN and CDR2 SYDVKM. The chain's CDR3 is CASSRDRGHEKLFF. CDR3 DNA sequence: TGTGCCAGCAGTAGGGACAGGGGGCATGAAAAACTGTTTTTT. Full variable domain (missing parts from reference TRBV28 and TRBJ1-4): DVKVTQSSRYLVKRTGEKVFLECVQDMDHENMFWYRQDPGLGLRLIYFSYDVKMKEKGDIPEGYSVSREKKERFSLILESASTNQTSMYLCASSRDRGHEKLFFGSGTQLSVL.